One sample yielded the 16 T cell receptor beta chains listed below, sequenced in a study of T-cell reconstitution after alpha-beta-depleted transplantation in children. It was with unique molecular identifiers that the TCRbeta library was prepared. TCRdb reprocessed the PCR reads with MiXCR, giving one entry per CDR3 protein. The table records 250,000 to 400,000 distinct CDR3 sequences, around 25% of them present only once. Here the sequenced sample was PBMCs, mostly from graft donor cells, taken 180 days after TCRalphabeta/CD19-depleted stem cell transplant. These receptors originate from a male patient aged 10 to 17 who had a stem cell transplant for acute lymphoblastic leukemia, so the T cells may come from the graft donor.

The CDR3 is CASSYSQAIISYEQYF. The CDR3 DNA sequence: TGTGCCAGCAGTTACTCTCAGGCGATCATTTCCTACGAGCAGTACTTC. The chain couples TRBV6-5 to TRBJ2-7; D is unclear. The germline gives CDR1 MNHEY, CDR2 SVGAGI. The CDR3 contains 16 residues. Deletions cut 0 bases from V and 1 base from J, with 13 bases between.

This clonotype was counted between two and nine times. The J gene is TRBJ2-7, the V gene TRBV12-3 or TRBV12-4; 7 bases fit TRBD1. The CDR3 totals 14 residues. The trim removed 2 bases at V and 7 bases at J, leaving 8 bases unmatched. The DNA of the CDR3 is TGTGCCAGCAGTTTATTGAGGGGGCAAAGGGAGCAGTACTTC. It is translated as CASSLLRGQREQYF.

V usage is TRBV29-1 and J usage is TRBJ2-7, with a possible D match to TRBD1 (6 bases). Germline V lookup: CDR1 SQVTM, CDR2 ANQGSEA. CDR3 length equals 13 residues. Trimming shortened V by 6 bases and J by 4 bases, and 16 bases separated the two germline ends. Written as DNA, the CDR3 is TGCAGCGTCCGACCCACAGGGCAGTACGAGCAGTACTTC. Residues: CSVRPTGQYEQYF.

As concerns this clonotype: At one end the junction does not follow the germline gene, possibly because of a read error. The chain employs TRBV9 and TRBJ2-1; 13 nucleotides align to TRBD2. CDR3 length: 15 residues. Germline V gives CDR1 SGDLS, CDR2 YYNGEE. CDR3 coding DNA: TGTGCCAGCAGCGTGGGGACTAGCGGGATTGGTGAGCCGTTCTTC. Residues: CASSVGTSGIGEPFF. The entire variable domain, with the rest obtained from reference TRBV9 and TRBJ2-1, is as follows: DSGVTQTPKHLITATGQRVTLRCSPRSGDLSVYWYQQSLDQGLQFLIQYYNGEERAKGNILERFSAQQFPDLHSELNLSSLELGDSALYFCASSVGTSGIGEPFFGPGTRLTVL.

This clonotype was observed a few times. The chain recombines TRBV7-9 with TRBJ1-4; the D is unclear. V shed 5 bases and J shed 8 bases, with 18 bases lying between them. The CDR3 is 15 residues long. CDR1 is SEHNR and CDR2 is FQNEAQ in the germline V gene (reference sequence). As DNA, the CDR3 is TGTGCCAGCAGCAAAGTTTCTCAAGTGGGCGAAAAACTGTTTTTT. It encodes CASSKVSQVGEKLFF.

This clonotype turned up a few times. The chain links TRBV20-1 to TRBJ2-1; D call uncertain. The V and J ends lost 3 bases and 3 bases respectively, with 24 bases between them. CDR1 is DFQATT, CDR2 SNEGSKA, per germline (reference sequence). This CDR3 comprises 18 residues. CDR3 loop: CSARAKRETLGFYNEQFF. CDR3 nucleotides: TGCAGTGCTAGGGCCAAGCGTGAAACCCTGGGCTTCTACAATGAGCAGTTCTTC.

V usage is TRBV18 and J usage is TRBJ2-7, with D hard to call. Germline V gene data show CDR1 as KGHSH and CDR2 as LQKENI. The CDR3 loop spans 12 amino acids. V was trimmed by 5 bases and J by 3 bases, leaving 8 bases between them. CDR3 in DNA: TGTGCCAGCTCATATAGCAACTACGAGCAGTACTTC. Translating it yields CASSYSNYEQYF.

The table lists this clonotype with a few counts. The chain employs TRBV21-1 and TRBJ1-2. TRBV21-1 is classified as a pseudogene. CDR3 length equals 12 residues. Here the CDR3 reads CASSKGYFGYTF. DNA for the CDR3: TGTGCCAGCAGCAAAGGGTACTTTGGCTACACCTTC.

The chain employs TRBV21-1 and TRBJ2-5. TRBV21-1 is a known pseudogene. The CDR3 has 14 amino acids. This chain's CDR3 is CASSKARVQETQYF. In DNA form, the CDR3 reads TGTGCCAGCAGCAAAGCCAGGGTCCAAGAGACCCAGTACTTC.

In this sample, this clonotype turned up a few times. The chain carries TRBV11-2 and TRBJ2-1, with TRBD1 as a possible D gene (5 bases). Germline V gene lookup returns CDR1 SGHAT and CDR2 FQNNGV. V lost 6 bases to trimming and J lost 4 bases, with 16 bases between them. This CDR3 has 15 residues. CDR3 sequence reads: CASRPIQGRYNEQFF. The CDR3 coding sequence is TGTGCCAGCAGACCTATCCAGGGCAGATACAATGAGCAGTTCTTC.

CDR3 protein: CASSPRGGSYEQYF. The CDR3, as DNA: TGTGCCAGCAGCCCACGGGGGGGCTCCTACGAGCAGTACTTC. This chain uses TRBV7-3 with TRBJ2-7; 8 bases map to TRBD2. The CDR3 is 14 amino acids. The V gene end was trimmed by 5 bases and the J gene end by 0 bases; junction bases not matched to a gene: 3. Germline-derived CDR1 and CDR2 are SGHTA and FQGTGA.

The chain links TRBV20-1 to TRBJ2-2; the D gene is possibly TRBD2 (6 bases). The CDR3 has 15 amino acids. Germline assignment: CDR1 DFQATT and CDR2 SNEGSKA (reference sequence). Deletions cut 3 bases from V and 6 bases from J, with 17 bases between. In DNA form, the CDR3 reads TGCAGTGCTAGGAGGAGCGGGCCAACAGCCGGGGAGCTGTTTTTT. Protein: CSARRSGPTAGELFF.

Only a few counts were recorded for this clonotype. The CDR3 here is CASSPGLAGGPLYNEQFF. CDR3 DNA: TGTGCCAGCAGCCCGGGACTAGCGGGAGGGCCCTTATACAATGAGCAGTTCTTC. The chain is built from TRBV11-2 and TRBJ2-1; 16 bases match TRBD2. CDR1 SGHAT and CDR2 FQNNGV come from the germline V gene. J lost 4 bases, V lost 5 bases, and 8 bases had no gene match. The CDR3 has 18 residues.

This chain uses TRBV20-1 with TRBJ2-1; 14 bases agree with TRBD2. V gave up 1 base and J gave up 0 bases; unmatched junction bases: 5. Germline V lookup: CDR1 DFQATT, CDR2 SNEGSKA (reference sequence). The CDR3 spans 18 residues. CDR3: CSARATSGRGVSYNEQFF. DNA of the CDR3: TGCAGTGCTAGAGCGACTAGCGGGAGGGGGGTCTCCTACAATGAGCAGTTCTTC.

This clonotype was observed a handful of times. J is TRBJ2-5 and V is TRBV12-3 or TRBV12-4, with 8 bases lining up with TRBD1. The V gene end was trimmed by 2 bases and the J gene end by 6 bases; junction bases not matched to a gene: 11. The CDR3 sequence is 16 residues long. CDR3 sequence: CASSLIGAGGRKTQYF. For the CDR3, the DNA is TGTGCCAGCAGTTTAATCGGTGCAGGGGGCCGTAAGACCCAGTACTTC.

In this sample, this clonotype turned up many times. This chain uses TRBV3-1 with TRBJ2-7; 9 nucleotides align to TRBD1. This CDR3 has 14 amino acids. From germline, CDR1 is LGHDT and CDR2 YNNKEL (reference sequence). V gave up 4 bases and J gave up 5 bases; unmatched junction bases: 6. The CDR3, as DNA: TGTGCCAGCAGCCGCGGGACAGGGCCCCACGAGCAGTACTTC. It encodes CASSRGTGPHEQYF.